This is a list of T cell receptor beta chains from one sample in a study of cytomegalovirus exposure and HLA in healthy donors. Sequenced by immunoSEQ multiplex PCR; TCRdb stores in-frame clones only, minus some. The sample records some 150,000 clones, about 76% being singletons. Sequencing was done on a sample of PBMCs. The receptors come from a man between 18 and 35 years old in good health and CMV-seronegative. Both conserved end residues are part of each CDR3. The D gene is left open where the match is weak. Clone size is shown for a subset of rows, as once, few, many or a class of expanded clone.

TRBJ1-1,TRBD1,NA,TRBV19,TGTGCCAGTAGTCCCAGGGACAGGGGTGAAGCTTTCTTT,CASSPRDRGEAFF
TRBJ2-7,NA,once,TRBV6-6,TGTGCCAGCAGCCCCGTTTCCTACGAGCAGTACTTC,CASSPVSYEQYF
TRBJ2-1,NA,NA,TRBV11-2,TGTGCCAGCAGCTTGGCCGGGAGAACCTACAATGAGCAGTTCTTC,CASSLAGRTYNEQFF
TRBJ2-1,TRBD2,once,TRBV9,TGTGCCAGCAGCCAAACTAGCGGGGCTAACAATGAGCAGTTCTTC,CASSQTSGANNEQFF
TRBJ1-3,NA,NA,TRBV7-8,TGTGCCAGCAGCTTCGGAGTTTCTGGAAACACCATATATTTT,CASSFGVSGNTIYF
TRBJ1-4,TRBD1,NA,TRBV14,TGTGCCAGCAGCCAGCGACAGGGCTATAATGAAAAACTGTTTTTT,CASSQRQGYNEKLFF
TRBJ2-1,NA,once,TRBV27,TGTGCCAGCAGTCCGCGGGGCAGGGCCTACAATGAGCAGTTCTTC,CASSPRGRAYNEQFF
TRBJ2-7,NA,few,TRBV18,TGTGCCAGCTCACCTGGCAGGGACTCCTACGAGCAGTACTTC,CASSPGRDSYEQYF
TRBJ1-2,TRBD1,few,TRBV6-1,TGTGCCAGCAGTTCTCGGACAGGGCTTGGCTACACCTTC,CASSSRTGLGYTF
TRBJ1-6,NA,NA,TRBV14,TGTGCCAGCAGCCGGCCCGGACAGTCTAATTCACCCCTCCACTTT,CASSRPGQSNSPLHF
TRBJ2-3,NA,NA,TRBV6-1,TGTGCCAGCAGTGAAGGAGGCACAGATACGCAGTATTTT,CASSEGGTDTQYF
TRBJ2-7,TRBD2,NA,TRBV7-2,TGTGCCAGCAGCTTGAGGCGGGAGAACTACGAGCAGTACTTC,CASSLRRENYEQYF
TRBJ1-4,NA,NA,TRBV7-3,TGTGCCAGCAGCTTAGGGGGGGCGCCTAATGAAAAACTGTTTTTT,CASSLGGAPNEKLFF
TRBJ1-1,TRBD1,NA,TRBV5-4,TGTGCCAGCAGCCCCCGGGACAGGGAACTGAACACTGAAGCTTTCTTT,CASSPRDRELNTEAFF
TRBJ2-2,TRBD2,medium-sized,TRBV7-6,TGTGCCAGCAGCGATAGCGGGGGGGCCGGCGGGGAGCTGTTTTTT,CASSDSGGAGGELFF
TRBJ1-1,NA,once,TRBV14,TGTGCCAGCAGCCTCTCCTGGGGGGGGCAGGGGACTGAAGCTTTCTTT,CASSLSWGGQGTEAFF
TRBJ2-7,NA,NA,TRBV27,TGTGCCAGCAGTTTATTCGGCGGGACCAACTTTCCCTACGAGCAGTACTTC,CASSLFGGTNFPYEQYF
TRBJ1-2,NA,NA,TRBV10-3,TGTGCCATCAGTGAAGGCGGTAACTATGGCTACACCTTC,CAISEGGNYGYTF
TRBJ2-1,TRBD2,NA,TRBV5-6,TGTGCCAGCAGCTCCAGGTGGCTAGCGGGGGGGTGGTCCTACAATGAGCAGTTCTTC,CASSSRWLAGGWSYNEQFF
TRBJ1-2,NA,NA,TRBV21-1,TGTGCCAGCAGCTCCCGGGACAGCCTAACTAACTATGGCTACACCTTC,CASSSRDSLTNYGYTF
TRBJ1-3,NA,NA,TRBV6-1,TGTGCCAGCAGGGAAGATAAGGGGTCTGGAAACACCATATATTTT,CASREDKGSGNTIYF
TRBJ1-2,NA,NA,TRBV19,TGTGCCAGTAGTTCGGAGGGAATGAGAGGCTACACCTTC,CASSSEGMRGYTF
TRBJ1-2,TRBD1,few,TRBV6-1,TGTGCCAGCAGGACCCCCGGGACAGGGCTGGGGGGCTACACCTTC,CASRTPGTGLGGYTF
TRBJ1-5,NA,NA,TRBV30,TGTGCCTGGAGTGCGGGAAGCAATCAGCCCCAGCATTTT,CAWSAGSNQPQHF
TRBJ1-5,NA,NA,TRBV5-8,TGTGCCAGCAGCCCAGACTATAGCAATCAGCCCCAGCATTTT,CASSPDYSNQPQHF
TRBJ2-3,TRBD2,NA,TRBV6-5,TGTGCCAGCAGTTCCCTACTAGCGGTTCACACAGATACGCAGTATTTT,CASSSLLAVHTDTQYF
TRBJ2-2,TRBD1,NA,TRBV7-9,TGTGCCAGCAGCTTAGAGCCCTCGGGGACAGGGAACACCGGGGAGCTGTTTTTT,CASSLEPSGTGNTGELFF
TRBJ2-7,TRBD1,few,TRBV2,TGTGCCAGCGGACAGGGGGGGTACGAGCAGTACTTC,CASGQGGYEQYF
TRBJ2-6,NA,NA,TRBV7-3,TGTGCCAGCAGCTCAAATCGGGCCAACGTCCTGACTTTC,CASSSNRANVLTF
TRBJ2-1,NA,NA,TRBV6-4,TGTGCCAGCAGTGGAGCCCTCGAAGGTGGGGCCGACTACAATGAGCAGTTCTTC,CASSGALEGGADYNEQFF
TRBJ1-1,NA,NA,TRBV19,TGTGCCAGTAGTAGGGTCTTGGGGGCGAACACTGAAGCTTTCTTT,CASSRVLGANTEAFF
TRBJ2-1,TRBD2,few,TRBV11-2,TGTGCCAGCAGCTTAGTGACTAGCGGGCTGTACAATGAGCAGTTCTTC,CASSLVTSGLYNEQFF
TRBJ2-7,TRBD2,NA,TRBV14,TGTGCCAGCAGCCAAGAATGGCGGGAGAAGAGCGAGCAGTACTTC,CASSQEWREKSEQYF
TRBJ2-3,TRBD2,NA,TRBV4-2,TGTGCCAGCCGACAACGCAGCGGGACTAGCGGGGATGGCACAGATACGCAGTATTTT,CASRQRSGTSGDGTDTQYF
TRBJ2-7,TRBD1,NA,TRBV5-6,TGTGCCAGCACCCGAGGGGGACAGACATCCTACGAGCAGTACTTC,CASTRGGQTSYEQYF
TRBJ2-3,TRBD1,NA,TRBV27,TGTGCCAGCACTTGGGACAGGCACACAGATACGCAGTATTTT,CASTWDRHTDTQYF
TRBJ1-2,TRBD1,NA,TRBV25-1,TGTGCCAGCAGTGCCGGGGGACAGTCATATGGCTACACCTTC,CASSAGGQSYGYTF